The source of this T cell receptor (beta chain) is a study of blood T cell repertoires in COVID-19. Turning to the study itself: Collection of acute and convalescent COVID-19 samples took place in the United States, Italy and Spain.

Authors' data handling: Estimation of nucleated cell counts relied on the amplification of reference gene primers. Some clones are missing from TCRdb's copy, which holds only in-frame ones; the method was immunoSEQ multiplex PCR. V, J and clone size are taken as reported in that table, and D and trimming were inferred from the DNA itself. The top ten hold 2.2% of the sample, which has fewer than 350,000 clones, approximately 85% seen once. The germline CDR1 and CDR2 sequences are MNHEY and SVGEGT. The CDR3 totals 15 residues. Trimming took 2 bases from V and 5 from J, leaving 16 bases between them. This chain joins TRBV6-2 or TRBV6-3 and TRBJ2-7; perhaps TRBD1 as D (6 bases). The clonotype comes from a man aged 25 to 40 who had recovered from COVID-19. The sample consisted of PBMCs or T cells enriched from blood (not recorded which). Here the CDR3 reads CASSYPPGDRNEQYF. Written as DNA, the CDR3 is TGTGCCAGCAGTTACCCCCCAGGGGATCGCAACGAGCAGTACTTC.